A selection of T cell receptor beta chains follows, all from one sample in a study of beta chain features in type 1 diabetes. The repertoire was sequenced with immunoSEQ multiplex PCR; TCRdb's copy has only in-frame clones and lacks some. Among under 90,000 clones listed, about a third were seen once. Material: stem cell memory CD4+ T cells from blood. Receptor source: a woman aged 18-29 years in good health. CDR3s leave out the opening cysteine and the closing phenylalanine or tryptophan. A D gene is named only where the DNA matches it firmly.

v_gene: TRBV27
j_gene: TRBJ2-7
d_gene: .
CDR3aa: ASRPTTPVAEQY

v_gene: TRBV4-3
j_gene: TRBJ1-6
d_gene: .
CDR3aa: ASSQDLVSGRGNSPLH

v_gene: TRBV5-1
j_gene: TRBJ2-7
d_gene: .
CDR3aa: ASRAFGGSYEQY

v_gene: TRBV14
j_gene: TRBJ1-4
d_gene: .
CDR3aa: ASSHLRGRGNEKLF

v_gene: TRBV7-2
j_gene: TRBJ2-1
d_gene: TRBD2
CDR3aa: ASSNWGLYNEQF

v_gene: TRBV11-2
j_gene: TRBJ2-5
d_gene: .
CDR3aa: ASSLAPGGGAQETQY

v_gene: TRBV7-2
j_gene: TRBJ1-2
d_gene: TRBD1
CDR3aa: ASSLWGQPEAGYT

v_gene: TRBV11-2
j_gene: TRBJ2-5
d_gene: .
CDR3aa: ASSLAGYRD

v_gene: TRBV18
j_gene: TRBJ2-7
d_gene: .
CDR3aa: ASSPGRRSPSSSYEQY

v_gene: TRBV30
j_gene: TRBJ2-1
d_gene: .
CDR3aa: AWSVRAGLNEQF

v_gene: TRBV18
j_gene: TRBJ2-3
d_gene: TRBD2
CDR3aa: ASSASGSNADTQY

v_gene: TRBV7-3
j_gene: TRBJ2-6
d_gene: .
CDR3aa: ASSLRGGSGANVLT

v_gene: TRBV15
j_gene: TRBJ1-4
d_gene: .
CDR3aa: ATSERFGGEKLF

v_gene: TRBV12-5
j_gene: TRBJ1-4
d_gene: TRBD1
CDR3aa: ASGTGQGNEKLF

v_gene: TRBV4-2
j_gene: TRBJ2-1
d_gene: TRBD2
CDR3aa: ASSQETGGPYNEQF